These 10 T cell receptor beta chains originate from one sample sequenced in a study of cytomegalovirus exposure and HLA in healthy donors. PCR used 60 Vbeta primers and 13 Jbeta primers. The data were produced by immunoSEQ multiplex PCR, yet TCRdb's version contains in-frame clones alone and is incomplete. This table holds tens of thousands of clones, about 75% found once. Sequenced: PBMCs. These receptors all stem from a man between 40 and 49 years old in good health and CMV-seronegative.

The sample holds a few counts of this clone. The CDR3 bases are TGTGCCAGCAGCTTAGAGAGGGACATCCGGAACACTGAAGCTTTCTTT. This codes for CASSLERDIRNTEAFF. The chain carries TRBV7-9 and TRBJ1-1; D may be TRBD1 (6 bases). This CDR3 has 16 residues. Trimming took 1 base from V and 1 from J, leaving 13 bases between them. Germline loops: CDR1 SEHNR, CDR2 FQNEAQ (reference sequence).

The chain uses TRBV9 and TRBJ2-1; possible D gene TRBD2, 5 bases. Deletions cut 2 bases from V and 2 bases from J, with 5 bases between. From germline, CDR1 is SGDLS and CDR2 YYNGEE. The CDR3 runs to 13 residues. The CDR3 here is CASSVGAYNEQFF. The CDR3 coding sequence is TGTGCCAGCAGCGTGGGAGCCTACAATGAGCAGTTCTTC.

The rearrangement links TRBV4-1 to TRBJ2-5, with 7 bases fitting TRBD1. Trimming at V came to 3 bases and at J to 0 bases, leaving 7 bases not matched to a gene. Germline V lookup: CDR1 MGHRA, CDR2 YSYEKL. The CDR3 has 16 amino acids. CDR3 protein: CASSQMDRLYQETQYF. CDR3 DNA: TGCGCCAGCAGCCAGATGGACAGGTTGTACCAAGAGACCCAGTACTTC.

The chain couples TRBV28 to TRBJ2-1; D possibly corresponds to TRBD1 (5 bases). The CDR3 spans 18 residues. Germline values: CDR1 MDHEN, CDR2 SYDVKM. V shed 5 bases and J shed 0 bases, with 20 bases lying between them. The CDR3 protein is CASSPLDIYSLSYNEQFF. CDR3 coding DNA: TGTGCCAGCAGTCCTCTGGACATCTACTCTCTCTCCTACAATGAGCAGTTCTTC. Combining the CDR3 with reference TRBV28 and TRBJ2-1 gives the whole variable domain DVKVTQSSRYLVKRTGEKVFLECVQDMDHENMFWYRQDPGLGLRLIYFSYDVKMKEKGDIPEGYSVSREKKERFSLILESASTNQTSMYLCASSPLDIYSLSYNEQFFGPGTRLTVL.

CDR3 residues: CASSPQALQVEQFF. CDR3 DNA sequence: TGTGCCAGCAGCCCCCAGGCCCTCCAAGTGGAGCAGTTCTTC. The chain couples TRBV5-4 to TRBJ2-1; D remains unclear. CDR1 and CDR2 (germline): SGHNT, YYREEE (reference sequence). This CDR3 has 14 residues. Trimming stripped 4 bases from V and 10 bases from J, with 18 bases between.

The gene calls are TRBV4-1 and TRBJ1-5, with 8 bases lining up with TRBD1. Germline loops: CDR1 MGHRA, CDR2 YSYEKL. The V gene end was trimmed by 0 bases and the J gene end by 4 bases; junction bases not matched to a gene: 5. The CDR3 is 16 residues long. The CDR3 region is CASSQEAGGGNQPQHF. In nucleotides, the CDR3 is TGCGCCAGCAGCCAAGAAGCAGGGGGCGGTAATCAGCCCCAGCATTTT.

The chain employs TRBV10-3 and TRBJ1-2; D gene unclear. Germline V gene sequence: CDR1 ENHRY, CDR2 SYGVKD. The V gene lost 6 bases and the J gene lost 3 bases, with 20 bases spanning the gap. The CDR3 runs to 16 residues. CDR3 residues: CAIRMEVGRSHYGYTF. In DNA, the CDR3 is TGTGCCATCAGGATGGAGGTAGGGCGATCTCACTATGGCTACACCTTC.

The CDR3 DNA sequence: TGTGCCAGCAGGGAGATTAACACTGAAGCTTTCTTT. Translation gives CASREINTEAFF. The rearrangement uses TRBV28 and TRBJ1-1, with unresolved D. The CDR3 covers 12 residues. Germline values: CDR1 MDHEN, CDR2 SYDVKM. The V gene lost 6 bases and the J gene lost 2 bases, with 7 bases spanning the gap. Based on the CDR3 plus reference TRBV28 and TRBJ1-1, the full variable domain is DVKVTQSSRYLVKRTGEKVFLECVQDMDHENMFWYRQDPGLGLRLIYFSYDVKMKEKGDIPEGYSVSREKKERFSLILESASTNQTSMYLCASREINTEAFFGQGTRLTVV.

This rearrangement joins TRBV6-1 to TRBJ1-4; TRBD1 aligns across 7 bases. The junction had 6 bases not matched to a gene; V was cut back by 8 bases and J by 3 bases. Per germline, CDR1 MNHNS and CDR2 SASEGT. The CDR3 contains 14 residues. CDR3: CASGKGASNEKLFF. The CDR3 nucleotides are TGTGCCAGCGGGAAGGGGGCCTCTAATGAAAAACTGTTTTTT.

CDR3 coding DNA: TGTGCCAGCAGTGAAGAAAAAGGCAGGAAGCATGGCTACACCTTC. It codes for CASSEEKGRKHGYTF. This chain connects TRBV6-1 to TRBJ1-2; D not certain. The CDR3 totals 15 residues. V was trimmed by 1 base and J by 6 bases, leaving 15 bases between them. Germline V lookup: CDR1 MNHNS, CDR2 SASEGT.